This T cell receptor beta chain derives from a study of cytomegalovirus exposure and HLA in healthy donors. On this clone: Its cognate antigen is unknown.

Overall study findings and caveats: One later analysis reportedly identified an Asian-associated ancestry cluster that showed fewer N-insertions than the approximately 710-donor mean. Later analysis associated a missense DCLRE1C variant with TCR beta V- and J-gene trimming. Analyses of presence/absence relied on an assumption of roughly uniform sequencing depth across donors.

PCR primers comprised 60 Vbeta and 13 Jbeta primers. Method: immunoSEQ multiplex PCR; TCRdb's copy keeps in-frame clones and lacks some. The repertoire consists of around 150,000 clones, with more than 75% occurring once and the leading ten covering about 2.5%. Though probably carrying unrecorded immune exposures, donors were nominally healthy at sampling. The TCR comes from a man in his fifties in good health and CMV-seronegative. Sequenced: PBMCs.

CDR3 nucleotides: TGCGCCAGCAGCTTGGGTGGGGCCCCCACGACAGGGAGCTCCTACGAGCAGTACTTC. Protein: CASSLGGAPTTGSSYEQYF. The rearrangement links TRBV5-1 to TRBJ2-7, with 7 bases fitting TRBD1. CDR3 size: 19 residues. In germline, CDR1 is SGHRS, CDR2 YFSETQ. The junction had 15 bases not matched to a gene; V was cut back by 0 bases and J by 0 bases.